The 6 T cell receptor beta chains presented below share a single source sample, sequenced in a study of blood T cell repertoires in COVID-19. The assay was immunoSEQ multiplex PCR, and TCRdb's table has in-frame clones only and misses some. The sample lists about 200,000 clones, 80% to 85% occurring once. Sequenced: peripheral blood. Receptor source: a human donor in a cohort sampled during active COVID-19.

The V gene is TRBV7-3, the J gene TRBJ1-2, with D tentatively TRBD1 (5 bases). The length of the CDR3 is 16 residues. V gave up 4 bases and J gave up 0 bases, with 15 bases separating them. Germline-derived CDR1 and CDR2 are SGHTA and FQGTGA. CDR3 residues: CASSSQWGGSNYGYTF. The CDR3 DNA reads TGTGCCAGCAGCTCCCAATGGGGGGGGTCTAACTATGGCTACACCTTC.

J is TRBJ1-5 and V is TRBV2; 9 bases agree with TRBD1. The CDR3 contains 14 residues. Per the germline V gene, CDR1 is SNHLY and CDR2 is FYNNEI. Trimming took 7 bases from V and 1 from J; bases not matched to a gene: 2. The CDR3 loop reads CASNGQGSNQPQHF. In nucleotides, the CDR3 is TGTGCCAGCAACGGACAGGGGAGCAATCAGCCCCAGCATTTT.

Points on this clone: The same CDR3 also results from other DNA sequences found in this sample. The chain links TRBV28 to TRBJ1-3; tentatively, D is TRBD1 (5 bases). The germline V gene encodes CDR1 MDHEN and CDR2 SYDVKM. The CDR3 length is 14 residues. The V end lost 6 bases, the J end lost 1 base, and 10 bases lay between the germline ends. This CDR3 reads CASSFGGSGNTIYF. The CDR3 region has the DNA TGTGCCAGCAGCTTCGGGGGGTCTGGAAACACCATATATTTT. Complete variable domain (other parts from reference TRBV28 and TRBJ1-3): DVKVTQSSRYLVKRTGEKVFLECVQDMDHENMFWYRQDPGLGLRLIYFSYDVKMKEKGDIPEGYSVSREKKERFSLILESASTNQTSMYLCASSFGGSGNTIYFGEGSWLTVV.

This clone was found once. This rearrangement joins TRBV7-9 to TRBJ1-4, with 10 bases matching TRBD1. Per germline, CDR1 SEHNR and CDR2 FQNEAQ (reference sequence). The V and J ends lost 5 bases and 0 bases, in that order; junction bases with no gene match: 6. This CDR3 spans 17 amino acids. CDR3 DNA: TGTGCCAGCAGCAAAGGGACAGGGGTAGCAACTAATGAAAAACTGTTTTTT. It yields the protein CASSKGTGVATNEKLFF. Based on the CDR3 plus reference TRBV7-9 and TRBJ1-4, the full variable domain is DTGVSQNPRHKITKRGQNVTFRCDPISEHNRLYWYRQTLGQGPEFLTYFQNEAQLEKSRLLSDRFSAERPKGSFSTLEIQRTEQGDSAMYLCASSKGTGVATNEKLFFGSGTQLSVL.

The CDR3 reads CASSIDRYMNTEAFF. The DNA for the CDR3 is TGTGCCAGCAGCATTGACAGATACATGAACACTGAAGCTTTCTTT. The gene calls are TRBV5-6 and TRBJ1-1, with D perhaps TRBD1 (5 bases). The V end was cut by 4 bases, the J end by 0 bases, with 13 bases between. Germline-derived CDR1 and CDR2 are SGHDT and YYEEEE. The CDR3 runs to 15 residues.

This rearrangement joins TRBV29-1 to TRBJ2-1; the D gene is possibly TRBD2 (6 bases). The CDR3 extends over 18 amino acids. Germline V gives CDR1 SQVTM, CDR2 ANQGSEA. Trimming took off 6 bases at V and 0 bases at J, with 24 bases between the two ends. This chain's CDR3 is CSVRTRDSIRSSYNEQFF. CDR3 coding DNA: TGCAGCGTGCGTACCCGGGACTCTATAAGGAGCTCCTACAATGAGCAGTTCTTC.